This passage covers 20 T cell receptor beta chains from one sample sequenced in a study of T cell responses to AZD1222 COVID-19 vaccine (dated by TCRdb to the early 2020s). The label giving this sample's time point can be read as: about 28 days (+/-7) after the second vaccine dose. The method was the immunoSEQ multiplex PCR assay. This immuneACCESS table, as held by TCRdb, lists in-frame sequences with V and J called but not all clones. Of the missing ones, under half trace to an unresolved V gene in checked studies; the others have no known cause. Across this sample there are roughly 160,000 clones, with about 91% seen only once. The ten largest clones add up to approximately 1.2% of the sample. The starting material was peripheral blood, obtained 28 days after the second AZD1222 dose. The receptors shown here come from an adult who received the AZD1222 COVID-19 vaccine.

The rearrangement uses TRBV9 and TRBJ1-2, with D unclear. The CDR3 covers 13 residues. V was trimmed by 3 bases and J by 9 bases, leaving 15 bases between them. Looked up from germline, CDR1 is SGDLS and CDR2 is YYNGEE. The CDR3 nucleotides are TGTGCCAGCAGCGGAGGAACAGCCTACAGCTACACCTTC. The encoded protein is CASSGGTAYSYTF.

The chain recombines TRBV7-2 with TRBJ2-5; maybe TRBD2 (5 bases). V was trimmed by 0 bases and J by 4 bases, leaving 12 bases between them. Germline values: CDR1 SGHTA, CDR2 FQGNSA. The CDR3 contains 15 residues. This CDR3 reads CASSLAAGAGETQYF. DNA for the CDR3: TGTGCCAGCAGCTTAGCGGCGGGTGCGGGAGAGACCCAGTACTTC. Complete variable domain (other parts from reference TRBV7-2 and TRBJ2-5): GAGVSQSPSNKVTEKGKDVELRCDPISGHTALYWYRQSLGQGLEFLIYFQGNSAPDKSGLPSDRFSAERTGGSVSTLTIQRTQQEDSAVYLCASSLAAGAGETQYFGPGTRLLVL.

The chain has TRBV5-4 and TRBJ1-2; 9 bases agree with TRBD1. This CDR3 spans 15 amino acids. From germline, CDR1 is SGHNT and CDR2 YYREEE (reference sequence). After removal of 3 bases from V and 6 bases from J, the junction contained 9 bases not matched to a gene. CDR3 region: CASSSGTGLWDGYTF. The DNA of the CDR3 is TGTGCCAGCAGCTCAGGGACAGGGCTATGGGATGGCTACACCTTC.

The CDR3 sequence: CASSRPRTGPQETQYF. The CDR3 DNA is TGTGCCAGCAGCAGGCCTCGGACAGGACCTCAAGAGACCCAGTACTTC. The gene calls are TRBV2 and TRBJ2-5; TRBD1 agrees at 7 bases. CDR3 length equals 16 residues. Trimming cost V 6 bases and J 2 bases; bases outside gene matches: 12. CDR1 is SNHLY and CDR2 is FYNNEI in the germline V gene.

This clone was seen only a few times. CDR3 residues: CSGVLDTEAFF. The CDR3 nucleotides are TGCAGCGGCGTGTTAGACACTGAAGCTTTCTTT. V is TRBV29-1 and J is TRBJ1-1; D ambiguous. Trimming shortened V by 7 bases and J by 3 bases, and 9 bases separated the two germline ends. Germline CDR1 reads SQVTM; CDR2 reads ANQGSEA. This CDR3 has 11 amino acids.

J is TRBJ2-1 and V is TRBV3-1 (or the pseudogene TRBV3-2); TRBD1 agrees at 8 bases. The CDR3 covers 17 residues. The trim removed 1 base at V and 5 bases at J, leaving 10 bases unmatched. Germline assignment: CDR1 LGHDT and CDR2 YNNKEL (reference sequence). The CDR3, as DNA: TGTGCCAGCAGCCAAGGGACAGGGCCAAGGGGAGACAATGAGCAGTTCTTC. Translated, it gives CASSQGTGPRGDNEQFF.

This clone was counted a single time. The chain uses TRBV7-9 and TRBJ1-2, with a tentative D call TRBD1 (5 bases). This CDR3 is 15 amino acids long. The ends were cut back, 1 base at V and 0 bases at J, with 9 bases in the middle. The germline V gene encodes CDR1 SEHNR and CDR2 FQNEAQ (reference sequence). CDR3 nucleotides: TGTGCCAGCAGCTTAGGTCGGGGGACTAACTATGGCTACACCTTC. Its translation is CASSLGRGTNYGYTF. The variable domain in full, completed from reference TRBV7-9 and TRBJ1-2, reads DTGVSQNPRHKITKRGQNVTFRCDPISEHNRLYWYRQTLGQGPEFLTYFQNEAQLEKSRLLSDRFSAERPKGSFSTLEIQRTEQGDSAMYLCASSLGRGTNYGYTFGSGTRLTVV.

The chain recombines TRBV6-2 or TRBV6-3 with TRBJ1-5; TRBD1 matches at 8 bases. Germline CDR1 and CDR2: MNHEY and SVGEGT. V lost 5 bases and J lost 0; bases outside the gene matches: 6. This CDR3 comprises 16 residues. In DNA form, the CDR3 reads TGTGCCAGCAGTGGCAGGGGGCGATATAGCAATCAGCCCCAGCATTTT. Protein sequence: CASSGRGRYSNQPQHF.

The chain links TRBV29-1 to TRBJ1-3; D uncertain. The germline gives CDR1 SQVTM, CDR2 ANQGSEA. Trimming stripped 3 bases from V and 2 bases from J, with 8 bases between. There are 13 residues in the CDR3. The CDR3 region has the DNA TGCAGCGTTGAGAGGGTCACTGGAAACACCATATATTTT. Translating it yields CSVERVTGNTIYF.

The genes are TRBV19 and TRBJ2-5; maybe TRBD2 (6 bases). The length of the CDR3 is 16 residues. Germline V gene data show CDR1 as LNHDA and CDR2 as SQIVND (reference sequence). Trimming cost V 7 bases and J 7 bases, with 25 bases left between them. CDR3 in amino acids: CASTPSRDSIGGTQYF. The CDR3 nucleotides read TGTGCCAGTACCCCGTCCCGGGACTCAATCGGGGGGACCCAGTACTTC. Based on the CDR3 plus reference TRBV19 and TRBJ2-5, the full variable domain is DGGITQSPKYLFRKEGQNVTLSCEQNLNHDAMYWYRQDPGQGLRLIYYSQIVNDFQKGDIAEGYSVSREKKESFPLTVTSAQKNPTAFYLCASTPSRDSIGGTQYFGPGTRLLVL.

Only one count was recorded for this clone. V is TRBV27 and J is TRBJ2-7, with D perhaps matching TRBD2 (6 bases). This CDR3 contains 12 residues. Trimming removed 5 bases at V and 4 bases at J, with 9 bases between. Germline CDR1 and CDR2: MNHEY and SMNVEV (reference sequence). The CDR3: CASSTRGYEQYF. The CDR3 bases are TGTGCCAGCAGTACCCGGGGGTACGAGCAGTACTTC.

V gene TRBV28 combines with J gene TRBJ1-1; 7 bases fit TRBD1. Trimming took 6 bases from V and 1 from J; bases not matched to a gene: 8. Germline CDR1 reads MDHEN; CDR2 reads SYDVKM. The CDR3 loop spans 15 amino acids. CDR3 protein: CASRYGGTANTEAFF. The DNA for the CDR3 is TGTGCCAGCAGGTATGGGGGGACAGCGAACACTGAAGCTTTCTTT. Based on the CDR3 plus reference TRBV28 and TRBJ1-1, the full variable domain is DVKVTQSSRYLVKRTGEKVFLECVQDMDHENMFWYRQDPGLGLRLIYFSYDVKMKEKGDIPEGYSVSREKKERFSLILESASTNQTSMYLCASRYGGTANTEAFFGQGTRLTVV.

V usage is TRBV27 and J usage is TRBJ1-1; D is perhaps TRBD1 (6 bases). The germline V gene encodes CDR1 MNHEY and CDR2 SMNVEV (reference sequence). The V gene lost 6 bases and the J gene lost 0 bases, with 14 bases spanning the gap. The CDR3 loop spans 15 amino acids. CDR3 sequence (DNA): TGTGCCAGCAGGAGAAACAGGGACCTGAACACTGAAGCTTTCTTT. This gives the protein CASRRNRDLNTEAFF.

The gene calls are TRBV30 and TRBJ1-1; D gene uncertain. The CDR3 loop spans 14 amino acids. V lost 2 bases and J lost 1, with 11 bases in between. Looked up from germline, CDR1 is GTSNPN and CDR2 is SVGIG (reference sequence). DNA of the CDR3: TGTGCCTGGAGTTTCAGGCAGAGGAACACTGAAGCTTTCTTT. Its protein product is CAWSFRQRNTEAFF.

This sequence joins TRBV30 and TRBJ1-1, with 10 bases aligning to TRBD1. Germline V gene sequence: CDR1 GTSNPN, CDR2 SVGIG (reference sequence). The CDR3 is 14 amino acids. Trimming removed 1 base from V and 4 bases from J; junction bases left unmatched: 3. CDR3 DNA: TGTGCCTGGAGTGGTGGACAGGGGGTCACTGAAGCTTTCTTT. Translating it yields CAWSGGQGVTEAFF.

The rearrangement links TRBV5-4 to TRBJ1-1; weak D call: TRBD1 (5 bases). The CDR3 totals 12 residues. The germline CDR1 and CDR2 sequences are SGHNT and YYREEE (reference sequence). V was clipped by 5 bases and J by 1 base, with 6 bases between them. The CDR3 DNA follows: TGTGCCAGCAGTCAGGGGAACACTGAAGCTTTCTTT. Residues: CASSQGNTEAFF.

The chain has TRBV6-2 or TRBV6-3 and TRBJ2-1; D is possibly TRBD2 (6 bases). The V and J ends lost 2 bases and 9 bases respectively, with 11 bases between them. Germline V gene data show CDR1 as MNHEY and CDR2 as SVGEGT. CDR3 length: 13 residues. Here the CDR3 DNA reads TGTGCCAGCAGTTACGCGGAGGGCAGTGAGCAGTTCTTC. Amino acids: CASSYAEGSEQFF.

V usage is TRBV6-1 and J usage is TRBJ1-2; a weak D match, TRBD1 (6 bases). CDR1 is MNHNS and CDR2 is SASEGT in the germline V gene. V lost 3 bases to trimming and J lost 4 bases, with 15 bases between them. The CDR3 sequence is 15 residues long. CDR3 nucleotide sequence: TGTGCCAGCAGTGAGGCTCGCAGGGGAGGCTATGGCTACACCTTC. It yields the protein CASSEARRGGYGYTF.

The rearrangement uses TRBV7-9 and TRBJ1-5; maybe TRBD1 (5 bases). This CDR3 comprises 15 residues. Germline V gene lookup returns CDR1 SEHNR and CDR2 FQNEAQ (reference sequence). V lost 1 base to trimming and J lost 6 bases, with 13 bases between them. This CDR3 is CASSLVGERSQPQHF. DNA for the CDR3: TGTGCCAGCAGCTTAGTGGGGGAACGCTCTCAGCCCCAGCATTTT.

The chain links TRBV25-1 to TRBJ2-2; 7 bases are shared with TRBD2. The V segment lost 5 bases and the J segment 6 bases; nucleotides outside the gene matches: 15. The CDR3 is 17 amino acids. Germline-derived CDR1 and CDR2 are MGHDK and SYGVNS. DNA for the CDR3: TGTGCCAGCAGTCCTTCGGTTCCGGGAGGTGGGCCCGGGGAGCTGTTTTTT. Its translation is CASSPSVPGGGPGELFF. Full variable domain (outside the CDR3, taken from reference TRBV25-1 and TRBJ2-2): EADIYQTPRYLVIGTGKKITLECSQTMGHDKMYWYQQDPGMELHLIHYSYGVNSTEKGDLSSESTVSRIRTEHFPLTLESARPSHTSQYLCASSPSVPGGGPGELFFGEGSRLTVL.